This T cell receptor beta chain was sequenced for a study of T cell changes during pregnancy in multiple sclerosis. Germline V gives CDR1 SGHAT, CDR2 FQNNGV. The length of the CDR3 is 13 residues. Note on this clone: The junction does not match germline at one end; this may be a read error.

This table comes from immunoSEQ multiplex PCR, and its TCRdb copy is limited to in-frame clones, with some not included. This table holds 75,000 to 95,000 clones, 85% to 95% found once. This receptor was taken from a female donor in good health, enrolled as a control in a pregnancy study. The chain has TRBV11-2 and TRBJ1-2; 10 nucleotides match TRBD1. The material was peripheral blood, obtained in the first trimester of pregnancy. The CDR3 nucleotides read TGTGCCAGCAGCTCCGGGACAGGGGATTCCGTTCCTTTC. Translating it yields CASSSGTGDSVPF.